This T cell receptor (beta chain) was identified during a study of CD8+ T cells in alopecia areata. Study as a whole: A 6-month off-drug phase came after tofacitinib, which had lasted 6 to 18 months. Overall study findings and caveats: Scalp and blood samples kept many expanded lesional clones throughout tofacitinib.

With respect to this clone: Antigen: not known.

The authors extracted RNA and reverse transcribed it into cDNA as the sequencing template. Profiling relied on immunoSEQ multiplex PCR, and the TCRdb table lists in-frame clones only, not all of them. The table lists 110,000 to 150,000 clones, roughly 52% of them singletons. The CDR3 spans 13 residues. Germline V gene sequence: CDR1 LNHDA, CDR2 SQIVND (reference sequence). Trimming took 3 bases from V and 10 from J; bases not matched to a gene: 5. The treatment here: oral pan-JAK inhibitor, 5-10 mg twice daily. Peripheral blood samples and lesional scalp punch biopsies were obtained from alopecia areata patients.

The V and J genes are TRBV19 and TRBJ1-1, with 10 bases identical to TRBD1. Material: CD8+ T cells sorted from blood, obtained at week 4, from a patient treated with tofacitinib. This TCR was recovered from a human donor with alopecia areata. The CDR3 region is CASSMGTGDPAFF. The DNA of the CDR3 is TGTGCCAGTAGTATGGGGACAGGGGACCCAGCTTTCTTT.